The 3 T cell receptor beta chains presented below share a single source sample, sequenced in a study of blood T cell repertoires in COVID-19. Using immunoSEQ multiplex PCR, the repertoire was profiled, and TCRdb retains in-frame clones only, with some absent. The table records 110,000 to 150,000 clones, 88% of them present only once. Sample: peripheral blood. All receptors derive from a man aged 45-65 years with active or convalescent COVID-19.

The chain recombines TRBV28 with TRBJ2-7; 9 nucleotides match TRBD1. Germline CDR1 MDHEN, CDR2 SYDVKM. The CDR3 length is 14 residues. V shed 7 bases, J shed 2 bases, and the junction held 6 bases outside the gene matches. The CDR3 here is CASKQGTGPYEQYF. In nucleotides, the CDR3 is TGTGCCAGCAAGCAGGGGACAGGGCCCTACGAGCAGTACTTC.

The rearrangement joins TRBV24-1 to TRBJ2-1; TRBD2 aligns across 8 bases. V trimming: 2 bases; J trimming: 4 bases; junction bases outside the gene matches: 15. In germline, CDR1 is KGHDR, CDR2 SFDVKD. The length of the CDR3 is 19 residues. The CDR3 bases are TGTGCCACCAGTGATTGGGGATCCTCCGGGGGGGGCTTGTACAATGAGCAGTTCTTC. Protein product: CATSDWGSSGGGLYNEQFF.

This clone was seen only once. The chain is built from TRBV5-1 and TRBJ2-1; D might be TRBD2 (6 bases). The CDR3 totals 16 residues. The germline CDR1 and CDR2 sequences are SGHRS and YFSETQ. With 0 bases removed from V and 1 base from J, the gap between germline ends came to 11 bases. This chain's CDR3 is CASSLAGERSYNEQFF. DNA of the CDR3: TGCGCCAGCAGCTTGGCGGGAGAGAGGTCCTACAATGAGCAGTTCTTC.